The rows below give T cell receptor beta chains drawn from one sample of a study of response to subunit inactivated influenza vaccine. TCRdb reprocessed the RT-PCR reads via MiXCR and lists one record per CDR3 protein. The sample lists more than 250,000 distinct CDR3 sequences; about a fifth were seen once. The specimen was PBMCs from blood, collected roughly 20 months after vaccination. These receptors came from a man aged 45 to 70 who received an inactivated influenza vaccine. Both conserved end residues are part of each CDR3. The D gene is left open where the match is weak. A row's size may be missing; if present it is once, few, many or a size class.

CDR3 protein	CDR3 DNA	J gene	V gene	D gene	CDR3 length	clone size
CASSSGFYEQFF	TGTGCCAGCAGTAGCGGGTTTTATGAGCAGTTCTTC	TRBJ2-1	TRBV7-9	TRBD2	12	few
CASSLAGTSGTGDTQYF	TGCGCCAGCAGCTTGGCCGGGACTAGCGGGACTGGAGATACGCAGTATTTC	TRBJ2-3	TRBV5-1	TRBD2	17	NA
CASTPPGWPDTEAFF	TGTGCCAGCACCCCCCCCGGGTGGCCCGACACTGAAGCTTTCTTT	TRBJ1-1	TRBV6-1	NA	15	NA
CASSSVRGLGETEAFF	TGTGCCAGCAGCTCGGTTCGGGGGCTCGGTGAGACTGAAGCTTTCTTT	TRBJ1-1	TRBV7-6	NA	16	NA
CASSHEGLNYGYTF	TGCGCCAGCAGCCATGAGGGTCTTAACTATGGCTACACCTTC	TRBJ1-2	TRBV4-1	NA	14	NA
CASSQDGGYSTDTQYF	TGCGCCAGCAGCCAAGACGGGGGGTACAGCACAGATACGCAGTATTTT	TRBJ2-3	TRBV4-3	TRBD2	16	NA
CASSVQGAPDEKLFF	TGTGCCAGCAGCGTTCAGGGGGCGCCGGATGAAAAACTGTTTTTT	TRBJ1-4	TRBV9	TRBD1	15	NA
CASSLRRTFSTDTQYF	TGTGCCAGCAGCTTACGACGTACCTTTAGCACAGATACGCAGTATTTT	TRBJ2-3	TRBV7-2	NA	16	NA
CASSLRGRGYTGELFF	TGTGCCAGCAGCCTACGGGGCAGGGGGTACACCGGGGAGCTGTTTTTT	TRBJ2-2	TRBV7-7	TRBD1	16	NA
CASSLMGSNQPQHF	TGTGCCAGCAGTTTAATGGGAAGCAATCAGCCCCAGCATTTT	TRBJ1-5	TRBV12-3/TRBV12-4	NA	14	once
CASSVALADSYEQYF	TGTGCCAGCAGCGTAGCACTAGCGGATTCCTACGAGCAGTACTTC	TRBJ2-7	TRBV9	TRBD2	15	NA
CASNRDSLKNIQYF	TGTGCCAGCAACCGGGACAGCCTAAAAAACATTCAGTACTTC	TRBJ2-4	TRBV6-1	TRBD1	14	NA
CASRDRGPYSNQPQHF	TGTGCCAGTCGCGACAGGGGACCATATAGCAATCAGCCCCAGCATTTT	TRBJ1-5	TRBV6-2/TRBV6-3	TRBD1	16	few
CSVENTGVQFF	TGCAGCGTTGAAAATACAGGGGTGCAGTTCTTC	TRBJ2-1	TRBV29-1	TRBD1	11	NA
CASSVDMNTEAFF	TGTGCCAGCAGTGTAGATATGAACACTGAAGCTTTCTTT	TRBJ1-1	TRBV6-1	NA	13	NA
CASRGRLAGTSSYNEQFF	TGTGCCAGCAGGGGGAGGCTAGCGGGGACCAGCTCCTACAATGAGCAGTTCTTC	TRBJ2-1	TRBV2	TRBD2	18	few
CAISESVSRTLFF	TGTGCCATCAGTGAGTCGGTATCCCGCACCCTGTTTTTT	TRBJ1-4	TRBV10-3	NA	13	NA
CASSWSGGAYEQYF	TGTGCCAGCAGCTGGAGCGGGGGGGCCTACGAGCAGTACTTC	TRBJ2-7	TRBV7-2	TRBD2	14	NA
CASSQGPTPYEIQYF	TGCGCCAGCAGCCAAGGCCCCACCCCCTATGAGATTCAGTACTTC	TRBJ2-4	TRBV4-1	NA	15	few
CASSWTDRGIYGYTF	TGTGCCAGCAGTTGGACGGACAGGGGAATCTATGGCTACACCTTC	TRBJ1-2	TRBV6-6	TRBD1	15	NA
CASSFDTNTGELFF	TGTGCCAGCAGTTTTGACACCAACACCGGGGAGCTGTTTTTT	TRBJ2-2	TRBV12-3/TRBV12-4	NA	14	NA
CAISGPTGGGYEQYF	TGTGCCATCAGTGGCCCGACAGGGGGCGGATACGAGCAGTACTTC	TRBJ2-7	TRBV10-3	TRBD1	15	many
CASSPTGAGWSYNSPLHF	TGTGCCAGCAGTCCCACAGGGGCCGGTTGGTCCTATAATTCACCCCTCCACTTT	TRBJ1-6	TRBV11-1	TRBD1	18	few
CASSQEGTVSGELFF	TGCGCCAGCAGCCAAGAAGGGACAGTGAGCGGGGAGCTGTTTTTT	TRBJ2-2	TRBV4-1	TRBD1	15	NA